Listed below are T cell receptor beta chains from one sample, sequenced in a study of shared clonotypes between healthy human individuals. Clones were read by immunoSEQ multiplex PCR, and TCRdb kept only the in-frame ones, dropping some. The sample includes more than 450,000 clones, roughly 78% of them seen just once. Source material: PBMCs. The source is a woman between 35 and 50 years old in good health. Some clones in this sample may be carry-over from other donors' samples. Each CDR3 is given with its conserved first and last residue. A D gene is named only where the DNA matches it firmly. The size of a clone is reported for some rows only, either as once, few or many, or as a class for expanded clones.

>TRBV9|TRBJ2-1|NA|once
TGTGCCAGCAGCGTAGGGCGGGCCTACAATGAGCAGTTCTTC
CASSVGRAYNEQFF
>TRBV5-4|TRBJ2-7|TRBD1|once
TGTGCCAGCAGCCCGAAGACAGGGCGCAGCTCCTACGAGCAGTACTTC
CASSPKTGRSSYEQYF
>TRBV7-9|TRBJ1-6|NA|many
TGTGCCAGCAGCTTCGGGGGCAGAAATTCACCCCTCCACTTT
CASSFGGRNSPLHF
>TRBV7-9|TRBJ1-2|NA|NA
TGTGCCAGCAGCGTAGGGGATTCTGGCTACACCTTC
CASSVGDSGYTF
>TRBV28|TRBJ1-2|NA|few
TGTGCCAGCAGTTTAGTGGGGGCGCCGAATGGCTACACCTTC
CASSLVGAPNGYTF
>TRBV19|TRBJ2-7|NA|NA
TGTGCCAGTAGTGGGCAGGCTCACAGCTCCTACGAGCAGTACTTC
CASSGQAHSSYEQYF
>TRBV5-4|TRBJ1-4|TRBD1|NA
TGTGCCAGCAGTTACGGGACAGCTAATGAAAAACTGTTTTTT
CASSYGTANEKLFF
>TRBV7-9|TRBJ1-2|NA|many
TGTGCCAGCAGCTTAACAGTAGCTAACTATGGCTACACCTTC
CASSLTVANYGYTF
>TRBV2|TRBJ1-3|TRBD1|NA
TGTGCCAGCACCCCTTGGACAGGGAGGACGAGTTCCGGAAACACCATATATTTT
CASTPWTGRTSSGNTIYF
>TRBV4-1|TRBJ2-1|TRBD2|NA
TGCGCCAGCAGCCAAGACCTCCTACGGACTAGCGGATACAATGAGCAGTTCTTC
CASSQDLLRTSGYNEQFF
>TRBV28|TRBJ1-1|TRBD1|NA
TGTGCCAGCAGTCCACCAGGACAGGTTATGGGGACTGAAGCTTTCTTT
CASSPPGQVMGTEAFF
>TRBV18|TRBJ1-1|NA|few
TGTGCCAGCTCACCAGCCCGGGACGGTGAAGCTTTCTTT
CASSPARDGEAFF
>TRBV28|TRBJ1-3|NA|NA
TGTGCCAGCAGTTTAGTCGCAGGGACCGACTCTGGAAACACCATATATTTT
CASSLVAGTDSGNTIYF
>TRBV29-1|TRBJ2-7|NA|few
TGCAGCGTTGAAGATAGCCAGGGGCTCAACGAGCAGTACTTC
CSVEDSQGLNEQYF
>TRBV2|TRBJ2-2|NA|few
TGTGCCAGCAGCCGGGACTTCCCCTTCCCCGGGGAGCTGTTTTTT
CASSRDFPFPGELFF
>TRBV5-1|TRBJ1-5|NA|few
TGCGCCAGCAGCCGGGAGGGTGTCGGGCAGCCCCAGCATTTT
CASSREGVGQPQHF
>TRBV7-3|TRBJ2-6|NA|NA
TGTGCCAGCAGCCCCCACCCAGACAGTTTCCCCTCTGGGGCCAACGTCCTGACTTTC
CASSPHPDSFPSGANVLTF
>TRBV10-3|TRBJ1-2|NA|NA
TGTGCCACCCGCGGGATGGGCCCGTATGGCTACACCTTC
CATRGMGPYGYTF
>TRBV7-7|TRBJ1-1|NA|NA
TGTGCCAGCAGCTTAGGAGTCGGCACTGAAGCTTTCTTT
CASSLGVGTEAFF
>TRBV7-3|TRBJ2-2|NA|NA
TGTGCCAGCAGCCGGACAACGAACACCGGGGAGCTGTTTTTT
CASSRTTNTGELFF
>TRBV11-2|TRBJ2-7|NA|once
TGTGCCAGCAGCTTCTGGACTGCAATCTACGAGCAGTACTTC
CASSFWTAIYEQYF
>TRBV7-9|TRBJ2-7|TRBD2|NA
TGTGCCAGCAGCTTAGCGCGTGCGGGAGCGGCCTACGAGCAGTACTTC
CASSLARAGAAYEQYF